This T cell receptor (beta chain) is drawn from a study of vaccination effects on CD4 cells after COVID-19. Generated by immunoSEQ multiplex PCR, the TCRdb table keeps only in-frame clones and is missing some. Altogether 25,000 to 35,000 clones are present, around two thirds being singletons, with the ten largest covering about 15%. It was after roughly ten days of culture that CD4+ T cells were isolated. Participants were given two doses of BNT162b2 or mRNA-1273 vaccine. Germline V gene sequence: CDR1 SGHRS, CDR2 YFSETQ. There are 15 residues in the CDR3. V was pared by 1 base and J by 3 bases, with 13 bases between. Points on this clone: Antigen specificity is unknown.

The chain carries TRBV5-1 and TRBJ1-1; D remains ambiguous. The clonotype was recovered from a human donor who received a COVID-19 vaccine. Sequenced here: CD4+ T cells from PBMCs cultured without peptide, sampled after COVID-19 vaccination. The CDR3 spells CASSLMTRGYTEAFF. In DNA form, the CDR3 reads TGCGCCAGCAGCTTGATGACCCGGGGATACACTGAAGCTTTCTTT.